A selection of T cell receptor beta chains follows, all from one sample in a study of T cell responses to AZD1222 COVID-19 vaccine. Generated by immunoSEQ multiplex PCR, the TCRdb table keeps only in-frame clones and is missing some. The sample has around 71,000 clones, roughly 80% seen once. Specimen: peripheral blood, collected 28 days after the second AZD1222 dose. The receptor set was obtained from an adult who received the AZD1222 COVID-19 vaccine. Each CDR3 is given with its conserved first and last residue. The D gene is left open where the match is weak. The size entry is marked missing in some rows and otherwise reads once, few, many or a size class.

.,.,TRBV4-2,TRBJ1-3,TGTGCCAGCAGCCAAGACACGTCTGGAAACACCATATATTTT,CASSQDTSGNTIYF
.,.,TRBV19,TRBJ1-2,TGTGCCAGTAGTCTGGACCCAGTCGGAGATGGCTACACCTTC,CASSLDPVGDGYTF
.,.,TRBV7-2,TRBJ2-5,TGTGCCAGCAGCTCCTCGGAGGGACAAGAGACCCAGTACTTC,CASSSSEGQETQYF
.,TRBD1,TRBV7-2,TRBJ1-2,TGTGCCAGCAGCCGGGACAGGGGATTCGATGGCTACACCTTC,CASSRDRGFDGYTF
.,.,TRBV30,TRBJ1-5,TGTGCCTGGAGTAGACAGCTCAATAGCAATCAGCCCCAGCATTTT,CAWSRQLNSNQPQHF
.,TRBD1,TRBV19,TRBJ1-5,TGTGCCAGTAGTATCTTGACGAGCTTCTCCGACAGGGGGAATCAGCCCCAGCATTTT,CASSILTSFSDRGNQPQHF
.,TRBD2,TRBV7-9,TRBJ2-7,TGTGCCAGCAGCCCAAGACTAGCGGGGCTCCTCTCCTACGAGCAGTACTTC,CASSPRLAGLLSYEQYF
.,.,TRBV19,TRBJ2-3,TGTGCCAGTAGTATCCAGATCACAGATACGCAGTATTTT,CASSIQITDTQYF
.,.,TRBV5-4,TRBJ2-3,TGTGCCAGCAGCCTAGGACAGTCAAGAAGCACAGATACGCAGTATTTT,CASSLGQSRSTDTQYF
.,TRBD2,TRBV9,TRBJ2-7,TGTGCCAGCAGCCGGACTAGCGGTCCCTACGAGCAGTACTTC,CASSRTSGPYEQYF
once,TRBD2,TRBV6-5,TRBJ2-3,TGTGCCACCAATCCTCGGGGGGGCCTCACAGATACGCAGTATTTT,CATNPRGGLTDTQYF
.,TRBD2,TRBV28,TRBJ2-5,TGTGCCAGCAGTTTCCTCGGTATTGGGGGGGGTGGGCAAGAGACCCAGTACTTC,CASSFLGIGGGGQETQYF
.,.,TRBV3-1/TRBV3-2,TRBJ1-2,TGTGCCAGCAGCCAATGGCCCTCTCCTTCCCCAGACTATGGCTACACCTTC,CASSQWPSPSPDYGYTF
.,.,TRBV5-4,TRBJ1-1,TGTGCCAGCAGCTTGGTTGGGAGGGGGGATAAGGAAGCTTTCTTT,CASSLVGRGDKEAFF
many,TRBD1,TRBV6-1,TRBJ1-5,TGTGCCAGCAGTGATGACAGGGGGCAGCCCCAGCATTTT,CASSDDRGQPQHF
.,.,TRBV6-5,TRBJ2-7,TGTGCCAGCAGTTATATGGCGGGCCCCTCCTACGAGCAGTACTTC,CASSYMAGPSYEQYF
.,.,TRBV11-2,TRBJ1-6,TGTGCCAGCAGCCCAGCGGGGAATTCACCCCTCCACTTT,CASSPAGNSPLHF
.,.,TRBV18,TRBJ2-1,TGTGCCAGCTCACCACAGCGGGGCCGACAGGCCTCCTACAATGAGCAGTTCTTC,CASSPQRGRQASYNEQFF
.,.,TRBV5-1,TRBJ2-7,TGCGCCAGCAGCTACGACGGTGGCTCCTACGAGCAGTACTTC,CASSYDGGSYEQYF
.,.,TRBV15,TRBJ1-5,TGTGCCACCAGCGGTGAATCGGTTAGCAATCAGCCCCAGCATTTT,CATSGESVSNQPQHF
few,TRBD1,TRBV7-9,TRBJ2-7,TGTGCCAGCAGCCCCCGGACAGGGACGAATTCCTACGAGCAGTACTTC,CASSPRTGTNSYEQYF
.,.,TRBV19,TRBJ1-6,TGTGCCAGTAGTATAGGAACAGGTGATTCACCCCTCCACTTT,CASSIGTGDSPLHF
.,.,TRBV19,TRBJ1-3,TGTGCCAGTACCGCGGGACTCAGCTCTGGAAACACCATATATTTT,CASTAGLSSGNTIYF
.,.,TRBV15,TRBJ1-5,TGTGCCACCAGCAGTGTGGGGGTGCTGCAGCCCCAGCATTTT,CATSSVGVLQPQHF
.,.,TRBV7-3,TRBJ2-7,TGTGCCAGCAGCTTAATTGGTGGAAACTCCTACGAGCAGTACTTC,CASSLIGGNSYEQYF
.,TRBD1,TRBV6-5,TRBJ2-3,TGTGCCACCGGGACAGCTTTCGGAGATACGCAGTATTTT,CATGTAFGDTQYF
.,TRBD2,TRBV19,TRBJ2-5,TGTGCCAGTAGTATGTATGGGACTAGCGGGGATCAAGAGACCCAGTACTTC,CASSMYGTSGDQETQYF
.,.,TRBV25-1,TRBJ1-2,TGTGCCAGCAGTCCAGCCCAAGGGTCTGGCTACACCTTC,CASSPAQGSGYTF
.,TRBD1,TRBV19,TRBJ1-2,TGTGCCAGTAGTATCGGACAGGGGGCGAACTATGGCTACACCTTC,CASSIGQGANYGYTF
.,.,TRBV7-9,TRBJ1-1,TGTGCCAGCAGCTTAGAAGTGACAGCGAACACTGAAGCTTTCTTT,CASSLEVTANTEAFF
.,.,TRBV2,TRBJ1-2,TGTGCCAGCAGTGAAGGTCCTCAGGGAATCTTTGGCTACACCTTC,CASSEGPQGIFGYTF
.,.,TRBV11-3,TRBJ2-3,TGTGCCAGCAGCTCCGGGAGCACAGATACGCAGTATTTT,CASSSGSTDTQYF
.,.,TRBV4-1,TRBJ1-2,TGCGCCAGCAGCCGAAGGGGTGGGACAACTAACTATGGCTACACCTTC,CASSRRGGTTNYGYTF
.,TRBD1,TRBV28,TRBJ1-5,TGTGCCAGCAGCAGGGACAGGTACAATCAGCCCCAGCATTTT,CASSRDRYNQPQHF
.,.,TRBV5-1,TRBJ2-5,TGCGCCAGCAGCTTGGTGGCACTCCAAGAGACCCAGTACTTC,CASSLVALQETQYF
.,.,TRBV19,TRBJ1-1,TGTGCCAGTGTAGCACAGGTAATGATGAACACTGAAGCTTTCTTT,CASVAQVMMNTEAFF
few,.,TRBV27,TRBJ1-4,TGTGCCAGCAGTTTGAACCTTAATCCAACTAATGAAAAACTGTTTTTT,CASSLNLNPTNEKLFF
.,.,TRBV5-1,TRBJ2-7,TGCGCCAGCAGCGCGTTGGGGGGCGCCTACGAGCAGTACTTC,CASSALGGAYEQYF
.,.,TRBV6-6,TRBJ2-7,TGTGCCAGCAGTTCCCCGTCGTCCTACGAGCAGTACTTC,CASSSPSSYEQYF
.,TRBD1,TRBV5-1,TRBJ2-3,TGCGCCAGCAGCTTGGCCGGGACAGGGAAAACAGATACGCAGTATTTT,CASSLAGTGKTDTQYF
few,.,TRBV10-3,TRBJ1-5,TGTGCCATCAGTGAGGCAGGGGTGGCGCAGCCCCAGCATTTT,CAISEAGVAQPQHF
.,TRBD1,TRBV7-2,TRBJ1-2,TGTGCCAGCAGCTTACGGACAGGGAATGGCTACACCTTC,CASSLRTGNGYTF
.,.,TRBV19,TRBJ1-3,TGTGCCAGTAGTATAATGCAGAACACTGGAAACACCATATATTTT,CASSIMQNTGNTIYF
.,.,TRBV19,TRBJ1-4,TGTGCCAGTACTGGGGGGAATGAAAAACTGTTTTTT,CASTGGNEKLFF
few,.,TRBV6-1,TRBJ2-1,TGTGCCAGCAGTGAGACACCGGAGAGCTCCTACAATGAGCAGTTCTTC,CASSETPESSYNEQFF
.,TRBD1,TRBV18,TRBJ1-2,TGTGCCAGCCAGCCTGGGGGCAGGGGGCCCTATGGCTACACCTTC,CASQPGGRGPYGYTF
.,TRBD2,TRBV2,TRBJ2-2,TGTGCCAGCAGTCGACGGGGGGAGAACACCGGGGAGCTGTTTTTT,CASSRRGENTGELFF
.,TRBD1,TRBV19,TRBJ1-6,TGTGCCAGAGGGGGCGCGGGTTCTAGCTCCTATAATTCACCCCTCCACTTT,CARGGAGSSSYNSPLHF
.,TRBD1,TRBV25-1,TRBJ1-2,TGTGCCAGCACTGCGGACAGGGACCATGGCTACACCTTC,CASTADRDHGYTF
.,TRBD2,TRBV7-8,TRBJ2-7,TGTGCCAGCAGCTTAGTTTTTCCGGGAGGTTCGTCCTACGAGCAGTACTTC,CASSLVFPGGSSYEQYF
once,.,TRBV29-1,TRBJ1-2,TGCAGCGTTGAATGGACAAGGTGGTTATATGGCTACACCTTC,CSVEWTRWLYGYTF
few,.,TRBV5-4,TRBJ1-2,TGTGCCAGCACTGAAGGCGGGACGACGAAATCGTGGGGCTACACCTTC,CASTEGGTTKSWGYTF
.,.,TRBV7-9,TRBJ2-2,TGTGCCAGCAGCCTACAGGGTACTAGCACCGGGGAGCTGTTTTTT,CASSLQGTSTGELFF
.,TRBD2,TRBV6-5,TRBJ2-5,TGTGCCAGCAGTCGACTAGCGGCCCAAGAGACCCAGTACTTC,CASSRLAAQETQYF
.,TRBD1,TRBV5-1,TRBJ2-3,TGCGCCAGCAGGCCACAGGGGGCAGTGGATACGCAGTATTTT,CASRPQGAVDTQYF
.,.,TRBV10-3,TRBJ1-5,TGTGCCATCATTTCAGGTAAGTATAGCAATCAGCCCCAGCATTTT,CAIISGKYSNQPQHF
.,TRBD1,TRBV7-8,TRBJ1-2,TGTGCCAGCAGCTTACTCACCCTAGTGGACAGGGGTTCGTTAGGCTACACCTTC,CASSLLTLVDRGSLGYTF
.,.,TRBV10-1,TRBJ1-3,TGCGCCAGCACGGGCTGCTACTCTGGAAACACCATATATTTT,CASTGCYSGNTIYF
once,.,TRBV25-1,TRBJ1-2,TGTGCCAGCAGTGAATCCGGGGGATGGAGCGGCTACACCTTC,CASSESGGWSGYTF